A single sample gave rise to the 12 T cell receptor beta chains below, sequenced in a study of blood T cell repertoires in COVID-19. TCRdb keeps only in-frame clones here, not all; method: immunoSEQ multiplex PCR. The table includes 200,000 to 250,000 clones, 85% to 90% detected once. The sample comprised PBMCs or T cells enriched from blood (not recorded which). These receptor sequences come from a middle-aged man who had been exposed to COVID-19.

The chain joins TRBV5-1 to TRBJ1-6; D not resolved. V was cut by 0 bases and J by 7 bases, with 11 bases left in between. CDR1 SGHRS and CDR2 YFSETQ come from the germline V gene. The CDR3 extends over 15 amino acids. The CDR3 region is CASSLEVGGNSPLHF. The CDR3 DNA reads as TGCGCCAGCAGCTTGGAGGTGGGAGGGAATTCACCCCTCCACTTT.

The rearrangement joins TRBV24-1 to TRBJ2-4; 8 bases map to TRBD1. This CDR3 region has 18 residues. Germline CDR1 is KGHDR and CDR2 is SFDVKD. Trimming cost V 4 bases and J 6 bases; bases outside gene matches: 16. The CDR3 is CATSDPAGDRGGTNIQYF. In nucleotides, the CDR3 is TGTGCCACCAGTGACCCTGCAGGTGACAGGGGTGGTACAAACATTCAGTACTTC.

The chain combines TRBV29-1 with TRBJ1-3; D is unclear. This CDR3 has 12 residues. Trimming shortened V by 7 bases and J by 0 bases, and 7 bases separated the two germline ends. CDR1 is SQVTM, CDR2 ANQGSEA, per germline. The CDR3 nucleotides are TGCAGCGAGTACAGCTCTGGAAACACCATATATTTT. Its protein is CSEYSSGNTIYF.

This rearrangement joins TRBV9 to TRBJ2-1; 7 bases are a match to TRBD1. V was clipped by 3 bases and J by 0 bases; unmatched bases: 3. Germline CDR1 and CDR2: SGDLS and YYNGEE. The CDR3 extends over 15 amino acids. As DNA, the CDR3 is TGTGCCAGCAGCGGACAGGGAAGCTCCTACAATGAGCAGTTCTTC. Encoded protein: CASSGQGSSYNEQFF.

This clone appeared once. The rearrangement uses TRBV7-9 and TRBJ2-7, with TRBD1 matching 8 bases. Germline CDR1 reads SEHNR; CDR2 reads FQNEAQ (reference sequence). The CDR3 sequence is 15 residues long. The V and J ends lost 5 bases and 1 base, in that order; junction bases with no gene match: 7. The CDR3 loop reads CASSPRTGSSYEQYF. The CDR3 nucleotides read TGTGCCAGCAGCCCGCGGACAGGGAGTTCCTACGAGCAGTACTTC. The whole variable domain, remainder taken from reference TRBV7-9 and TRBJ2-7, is DTGVSQNPRHKITKRGQNVTFRCDPISEHNRLYWYRQTLGQGPEFLTYFQNEAQLEKSRLLSDRFSAERPKGSFSTLEIQRTEQGDSAMYLCASSPRTGSSYEQYFGPGTRLTVT.

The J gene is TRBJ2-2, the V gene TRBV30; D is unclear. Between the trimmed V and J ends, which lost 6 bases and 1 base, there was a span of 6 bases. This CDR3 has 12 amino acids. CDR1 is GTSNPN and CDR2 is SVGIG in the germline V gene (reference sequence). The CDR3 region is CACSKNTGELFF. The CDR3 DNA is TGTGCCTGTAGCAAGAACACCGGGGAGCTGTTTTTT.

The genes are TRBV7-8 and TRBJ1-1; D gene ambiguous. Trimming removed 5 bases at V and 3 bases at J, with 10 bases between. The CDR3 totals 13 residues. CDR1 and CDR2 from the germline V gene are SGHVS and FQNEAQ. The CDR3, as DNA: TGTGCCAGCAGCGCCCTCCGCGACACTGAAGCTTTCTTT. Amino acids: CASSALRDTEAFF.

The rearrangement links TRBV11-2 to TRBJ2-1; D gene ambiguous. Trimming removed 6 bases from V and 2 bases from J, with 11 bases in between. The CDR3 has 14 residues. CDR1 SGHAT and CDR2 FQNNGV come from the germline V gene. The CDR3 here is CASRGGGTYNEQFF. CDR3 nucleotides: TGTGCCAGCAGAGGCGGCGGTACCTACAATGAGCAGTTCTTC.

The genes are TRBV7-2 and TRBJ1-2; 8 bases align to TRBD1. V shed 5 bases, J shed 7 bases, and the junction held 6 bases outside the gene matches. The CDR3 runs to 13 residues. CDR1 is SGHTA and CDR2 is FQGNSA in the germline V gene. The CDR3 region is CASSVDRGGGYTF. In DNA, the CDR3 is TGTGCCAGCAGCGTAGACAGGGGTGGTGGCTACACCTTC.

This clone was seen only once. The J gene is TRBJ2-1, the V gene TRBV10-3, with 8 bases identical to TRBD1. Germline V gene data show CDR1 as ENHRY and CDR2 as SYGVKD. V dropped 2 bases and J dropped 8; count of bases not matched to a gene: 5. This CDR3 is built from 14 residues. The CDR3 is CAISERQGPDEQFF. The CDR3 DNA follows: TGTGCCATCAGTGAGAGACAGGGGCCCGATGAGCAGTTCTTC.

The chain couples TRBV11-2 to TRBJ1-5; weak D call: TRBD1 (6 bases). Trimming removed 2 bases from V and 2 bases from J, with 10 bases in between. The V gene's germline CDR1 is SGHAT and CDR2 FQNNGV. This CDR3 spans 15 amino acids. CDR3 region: CASSLLTGRNQPQHF. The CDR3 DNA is TGTGCCAGCAGCTTATTAACAGGGCGCAATCAGCCCCAGCATTTT. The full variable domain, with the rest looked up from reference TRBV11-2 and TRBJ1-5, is EAGVAQSPRYKIIEKRQSVAFWCNPISGHATLYWYQQILGQGPKLLIQFQNNGVVDDSQLPKDRFSAERLKGVDSTLKIQPAKLEDSAVYLCASSLLTGRNQPQHFGDGTRLSIL.

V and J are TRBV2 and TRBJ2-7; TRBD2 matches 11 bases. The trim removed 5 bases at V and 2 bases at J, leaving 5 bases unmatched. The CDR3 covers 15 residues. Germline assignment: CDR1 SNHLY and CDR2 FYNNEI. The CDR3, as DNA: TGTGCCAGCAGTCTTCTAGCGGGGGGTCCCTACGAGCAGTACTTC. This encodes CASSLLAGGPYEQYF.